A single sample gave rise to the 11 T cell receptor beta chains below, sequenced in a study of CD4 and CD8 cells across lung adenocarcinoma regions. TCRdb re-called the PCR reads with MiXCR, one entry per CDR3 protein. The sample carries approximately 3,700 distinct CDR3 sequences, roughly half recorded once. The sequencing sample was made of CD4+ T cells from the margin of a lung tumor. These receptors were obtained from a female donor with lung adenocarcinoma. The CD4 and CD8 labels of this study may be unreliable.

The CDR3 DNA is TGTGCCAGCAGTTACGGGCCTGAAGAGACCCAGTACTTC. Protein: CASSYGPEETQYF. This chain joins TRBV6-5 and TRBJ2-5; no clear D gene. The length of the CDR3 is 13 residues. Germline V gene data show CDR1 as MNHEY and CDR2 as SVGAGI. Trimming stripped 2 bases from V and 3 bases from J, with 7 bases between.

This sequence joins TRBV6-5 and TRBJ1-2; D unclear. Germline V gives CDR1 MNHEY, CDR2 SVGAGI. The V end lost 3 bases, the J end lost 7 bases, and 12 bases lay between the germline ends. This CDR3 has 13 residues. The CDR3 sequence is CASSYDPRGGYTF. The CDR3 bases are TGTGCCAGCAGTTATGACCCTCGAGGTGGCTACACCTTC.

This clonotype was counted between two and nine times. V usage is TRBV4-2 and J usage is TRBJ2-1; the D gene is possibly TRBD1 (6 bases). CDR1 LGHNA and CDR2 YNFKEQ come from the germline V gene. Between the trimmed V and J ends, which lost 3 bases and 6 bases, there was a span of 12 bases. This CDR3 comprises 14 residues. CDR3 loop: CASSQETGSNEQFF. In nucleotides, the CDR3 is TGTGCCAGCAGCCAGGAAACAGGGTCCAATGAGCAGTTCTTC.

The DNA for the CDR3 is TGTGCCAGCAGCTCCCCTAAAGGCCAAGAGACCCAGTACTTC. Translated: CASSSPKGQETQYF. The gene calls are TRBV7-2 and TRBJ2-5, with D unresolved. V was clipped by 4 bases and J by 1 base, with 10 bases between them. This CDR3 is built from 14 residues. Per germline, CDR1 SGHTA and CDR2 FQGNSA.

Written as DNA, the CDR3 is TGTGCCAGCAGTTACAGTCGGGGGGCGCCCGAGCAGTTCTTC. Protein sequence: CASSYSRGAPEQFF. The rearrangement uses TRBV6-2 or TRBV6-3 and TRBJ2-1; a possible D gene is TRBD2 (7 bases). The CDR3 runs 14 residues. Germline-derived CDR1 and CDR2 are MNHEY and SVGEGT. The germline V and J ends were trimmed by 2 bases and 10 bases, with 15 bases remaining between them.

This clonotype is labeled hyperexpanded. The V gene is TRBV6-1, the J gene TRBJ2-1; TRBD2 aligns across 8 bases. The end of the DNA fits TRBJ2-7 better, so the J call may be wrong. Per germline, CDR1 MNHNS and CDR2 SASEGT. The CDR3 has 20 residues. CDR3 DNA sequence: TGTGCCAGCAGTGAAGCTGGGGGGGTGGTGGCGGGAGGTACTTGGAGTGAGCAGTACTTC. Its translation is CASSEAGGVVAGGTWSEQYF.

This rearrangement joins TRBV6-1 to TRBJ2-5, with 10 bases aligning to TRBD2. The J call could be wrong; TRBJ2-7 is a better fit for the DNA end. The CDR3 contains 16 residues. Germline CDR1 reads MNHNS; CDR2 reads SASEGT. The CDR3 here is CASSKPGLANSYEQYF. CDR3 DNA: TGTGCCAGCAGTAAACCGGGACTAGCGAACTCCTACGAGCAGTACTTC.

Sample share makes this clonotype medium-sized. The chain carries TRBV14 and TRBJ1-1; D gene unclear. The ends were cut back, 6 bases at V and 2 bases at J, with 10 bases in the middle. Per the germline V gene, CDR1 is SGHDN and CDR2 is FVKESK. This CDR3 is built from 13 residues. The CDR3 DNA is TGTGCCAGCAGGCCAGCGCTAAACACTGAAGCTTTCTTT. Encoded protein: CASRPALNTEAFF.

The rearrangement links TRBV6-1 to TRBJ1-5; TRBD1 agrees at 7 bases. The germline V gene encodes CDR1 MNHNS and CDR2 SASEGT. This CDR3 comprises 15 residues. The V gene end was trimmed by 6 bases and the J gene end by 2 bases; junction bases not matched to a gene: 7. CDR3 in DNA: TGTGCCAGCAGAGGTAGGGGGCAAGGCAATCAGCCCCAGCATTTT. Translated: CASRGRGQGNQPQHF.

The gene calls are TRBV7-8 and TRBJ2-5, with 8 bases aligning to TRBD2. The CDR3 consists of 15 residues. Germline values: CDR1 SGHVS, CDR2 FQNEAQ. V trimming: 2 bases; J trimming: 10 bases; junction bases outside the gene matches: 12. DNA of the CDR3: TGTGCCAGCAGCTTAAGCGTGGAAACGGGGGGGGTCCAGTACTTC. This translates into CASSLSVETGGVQYF.

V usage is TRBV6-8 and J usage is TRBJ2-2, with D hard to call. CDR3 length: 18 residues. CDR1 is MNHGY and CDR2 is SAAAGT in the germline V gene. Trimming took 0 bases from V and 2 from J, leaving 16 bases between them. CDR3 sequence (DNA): TGTGCCAGCAGTTACTCGCGTTGGTCTTACGTAAACACCGGGGAGCTGTTTTTT. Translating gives CASSYSRWSYVNTGELFF.